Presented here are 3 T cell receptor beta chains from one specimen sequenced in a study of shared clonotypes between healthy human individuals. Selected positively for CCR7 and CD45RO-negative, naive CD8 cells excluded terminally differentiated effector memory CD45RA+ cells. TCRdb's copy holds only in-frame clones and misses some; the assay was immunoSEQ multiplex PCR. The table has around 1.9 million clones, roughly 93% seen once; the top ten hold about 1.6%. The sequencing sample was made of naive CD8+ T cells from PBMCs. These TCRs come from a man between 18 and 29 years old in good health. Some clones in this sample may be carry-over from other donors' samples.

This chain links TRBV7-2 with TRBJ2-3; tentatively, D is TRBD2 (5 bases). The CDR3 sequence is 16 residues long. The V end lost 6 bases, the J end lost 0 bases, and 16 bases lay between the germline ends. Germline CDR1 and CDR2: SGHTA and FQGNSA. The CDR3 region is CASRPHVASSTDTQYF. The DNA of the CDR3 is TGTGCCAGCAGGCCCCACGTAGCGTCCAGCACAGATACGCAGTATTTT. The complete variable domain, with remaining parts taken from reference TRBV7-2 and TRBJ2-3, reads GAGVSQSPSNKVTEKGKDVELRCDPISGHTALYWYRQSLGQGLEFLIYFQGNSAPDKSGLPSDRFSAERTGGSVSTLTIQRTQQEDSAVYLCASRPHVASSTDTQYFGPGTRLTVL.

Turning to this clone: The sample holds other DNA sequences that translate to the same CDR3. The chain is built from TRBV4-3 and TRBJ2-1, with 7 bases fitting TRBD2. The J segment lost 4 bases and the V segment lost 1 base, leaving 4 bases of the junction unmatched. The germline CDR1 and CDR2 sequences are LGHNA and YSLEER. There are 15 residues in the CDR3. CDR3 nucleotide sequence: TGCGCCAGCAGCCAAGGGCTAGCGGTTTACAATGAGCAGTTCTTC. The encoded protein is CASSQGLAVYNEQFF.

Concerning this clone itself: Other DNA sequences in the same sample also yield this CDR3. CDR3 DNA: TGTGCCAGCAGTCTACGGGACGGATCCTACGAGCAGTACTTC. Amino acids: CASSLRDGSYEQYF. The chain uses TRBV27 and TRBJ2-7, with D perhaps TRBD1 or TRBD2 (5 bases each). This CDR3 is 14 amino acids long. The V and J ends lost 5 bases and 1 base respectively, with 12 bases between them. Germline-derived CDR1 and CDR2 are MNHEY and SMNVEV (reference sequence).